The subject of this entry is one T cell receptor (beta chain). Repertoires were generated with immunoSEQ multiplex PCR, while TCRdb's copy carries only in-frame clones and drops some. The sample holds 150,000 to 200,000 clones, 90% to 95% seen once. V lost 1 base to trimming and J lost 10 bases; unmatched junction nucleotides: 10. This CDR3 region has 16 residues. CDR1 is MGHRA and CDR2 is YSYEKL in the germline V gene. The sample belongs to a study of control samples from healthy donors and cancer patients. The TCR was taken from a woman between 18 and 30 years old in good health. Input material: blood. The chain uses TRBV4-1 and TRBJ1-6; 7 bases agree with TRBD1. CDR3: CASSQGQWGQRSPLHF. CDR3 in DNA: TGCGCCAGCAGCCAAGGTCAGTGGGGACAGAGATCACCCCTCCACTTT.